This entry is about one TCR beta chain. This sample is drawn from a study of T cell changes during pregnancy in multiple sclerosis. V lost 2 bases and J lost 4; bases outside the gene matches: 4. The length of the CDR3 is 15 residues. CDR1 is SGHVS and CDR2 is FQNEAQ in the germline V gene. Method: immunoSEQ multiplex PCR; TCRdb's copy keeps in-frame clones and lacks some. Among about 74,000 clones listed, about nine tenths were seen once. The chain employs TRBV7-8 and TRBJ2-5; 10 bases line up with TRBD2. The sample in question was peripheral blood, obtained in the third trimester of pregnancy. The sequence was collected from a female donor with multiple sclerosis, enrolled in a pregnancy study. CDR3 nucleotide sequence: TGTGCCAGCAGCTTAAGGCTAGCGGGGGTAGAGACCCAGTACTTC. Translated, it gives CASSLRLAGVETQYF.